These T cell receptor beta chains were read from a single sample in a study of cytomegalovirus exposure and HLA in healthy donors. Only in-frame clones appear in the TCRdb table, and some are missing; sequencing was by immunoSEQ multiplex PCR. The table shows approximately 220,000 clones, with just over 75% occurring only once. The sequencing input was PBMCs. The receptors were gathered from a man aged 18 to 29 in good health and CMV-seronegative. CDR3s include the opening cysteine and the closing phenylalanine or tryptophan. The order of the fields is CDR3 protein, CDR3 DNA, D gene, clone size, V gene, J gene. A D gene is named only where the DNA matches it firmly. Expanded clones get a size class; other rows say once, few or many, or leave the size out.

CDR3 protein: CASSSSSGLVLAYEQYF; CDR3 DNA: TGTGCCAGCAGCTCTAGTTCTGGACTAGTTCTCGCGTACGAGCAGTACTTC; D gene: TRBD2; clone size: once; V gene: TRBV7-9; J gene: TRBJ2-7
CDR3 protein: CASGQGIGELFF; CDR3 DNA: TGTGCCAGCGGACAGGGAATCGGGGAGCTGTTTTTT; D gene: TRBD1; clone size: once; V gene: TRBV9; J gene: TRBJ2-2
CDR3 protein: CASSLKPSGVGELFF; CDR3 DNA: TGTGCCAGCAGTTTAAAACCTAGCGGGGTCGGGGAGCTGTTTTTT; D gene: TRBD2; clone size: -; V gene: TRBV27; J gene: TRBJ2-2
CDR3 protein: CASQGQGFGYTF; CDR3 DNA: TGTGCCAGTCAGGGACAGGGGTTTGGCTACACCTTC; D gene: TRBD1; clone size: -; V gene: TRBV19; J gene: TRBJ1-2
CDR3 protein: CASTDRGQETQYF; CDR3 DNA: TGCGCCAGCACTGACAGGGGCCAAGAGACCCAGTACTTC; D gene: TRBD1; clone size: -; V gene: TRBV5-1; J gene: TRBJ2-5
CDR3 protein: CASSKQGRTPEQYF; CDR3 DNA: TGTGCCAGCAGCAAACAGGGCCGTACCCCCGAGCAGTACTTC; D gene: -; clone size: -; V gene: TRBV2; J gene: TRBJ2-7
CDR3 protein: CATSSGLAGVWAYEQYF; CDR3 DNA: TGTGCCACCAGCAGCGGGCTAGCGGGAGTGTGGGCCTACGAGCAGTACTTC; D gene: TRBD2; clone size: -; V gene: TRBV15; J gene: TRBJ2-7
CDR3 protein: CASSLSGSTDTQYF; CDR3 DNA: TGCGCCAGCAGCCTTAGCGGGAGCACAGATACGCAGTATTTT; D gene: TRBD2; clone size: once; V gene: TRBV5-1; J gene: TRBJ2-3
CDR3 protein: CATSPTGTDTQYF; CDR3 DNA: TGTGCCACCTCACCCACGGGCACAGATACGCAGTATTTT; D gene: -; clone size: few; V gene: TRBV9; J gene: TRBJ2-3
CDR3 protein: CASSTGGTGGFRELFF; CDR3 DNA: TGTGCCAGCAGCACAGGGGGGACAGGGGGCTTCAGGGAGCTGTTTTTT; D gene: TRBD1; clone size: -; V gene: TRBV7-8; J gene: TRBJ2-2
CDR3 protein: CASRGEYRGNEQFF; CDR3 DNA: TGTGCCAGCAGGGGCGAATACAGGGGCAATGAGCAGTTCTTC; D gene: TRBD1; clone size: -; V gene: TRBV9; J gene: TRBJ2-1
CDR3 protein: CASSLGWGGTEAFF; CDR3 DNA: TGCGCCAGCAGCTTGGGGTGGGGGGGCACTGAAGCTTTCTTT; D gene: -; clone size: -; V gene: TRBV5-1; J gene: TRBJ1-1
CDR3 protein: CASSPGLANAYEQYF; CDR3 DNA: TGTGCCAGCAGCCCGGGACTAGCGAACGCCTACGAGCAGTACTTC; D gene: TRBD2; clone size: -; V gene: TRBV2; J gene: TRBJ2-7
CDR3 protein: CASRPTGDTQYF; CDR3 DNA: TGTGCCAGCAGACCGACAGGGGATACGCAGTATTTT; D gene: TRBD1; clone size: -; V gene: TRBV28; J gene: TRBJ2-3
CDR3 protein: CASSPGTGSSMNTEAFF; CDR3 DNA: TGTGCCAGCAGCCCCGGGACAGGGTCTTCCATGAACACTGAAGCTTTCTTT; D gene: TRBD1; clone size: -; V gene: TRBV27; J gene: TRBJ1-1
CDR3 protein: CSVEAGETYEQYF; CDR3 DNA: TGCAGCGTTGAAGCAGGGGAGACCTACGAGCAGTACTTC; D gene: -; clone size: few; V gene: TRBV29-1; J gene: TRBJ2-7
CDR3 protein: CASTDRFSAEAFF; CDR3 DNA: TGTGCCAGTACTGACAGGTTCTCGGCTGAAGCTTTCTTT; D gene: -; clone size: few; V gene: TRBV28; J gene: TRBJ1-1
CDR3 protein: CASSFKDTSYEQYF; CDR3 DNA: TGTGCCAGCAGTTTTAAGGACACCTCCTACGAGCAGTACTTC; D gene: -; clone size: -; V gene: TRBV27; J gene: TRBJ2-7
CDR3 protein: CASGLGTSGRAYNEQFF; CDR3 DNA: TGTGCTAGTGGTTTGGGGACTAGCGGGAGGGCCTACAATGAGCAGTTCTTC; D gene: TRBD2; clone size: -; V gene: TRBV12-5; J gene: TRBJ2-1
CDR3 protein: CASSEWTGGSADEQYF; CDR3 DNA: TGTGCCAGCAGTGAATGGACAGGAGGGTCAGCGGACGAGCAGTACTTC; D gene: -; clone size: -; V gene: TRBV2; J gene: TRBJ2-7
CDR3 protein: CAISEEETQYF; CDR3 DNA: TGTGCCATCAGTGAAGAGGAGACCCAGTACTTC; D gene: -; clone size: -; V gene: TRBV10-3; J gene: TRBJ2-5
CDR3 protein: CASSLKGASYEQYF; CDR3 DNA: TGTGCCAGCAGTCTCAAGGGGGCCTCCTACGAGCAGTACTTC; D gene: TRBD1; clone size: -; V gene: TRBV27; J gene: TRBJ2-7
CDR3 protein: CASSSIREPFSYEQYF; CDR3 DNA: TGTGCCAGCAGCTCTATCCGGGAGCCCTTCTCCTACGAGCAGTACTTC; D gene: -; clone size: -; V gene: TRBV7-9; J gene: TRBJ2-7
CDR3 protein: CASSSMQETQYF; CDR3 DNA: TGTGCCAGCAGCTCAATGCAAGAGACCCAGTACTTC; D gene: -; clone size: -; V gene: TRBV11-2; J gene: TRBJ2-5
CDR3 protein: CASRNPVTDTQYF; CDR3 DNA: TGTGCCAGCAGAAATCCTGTCACAGATACGCAGTATTTT; D gene: -; clone size: -; V gene: TRBV6-5; J gene: TRBJ2-3